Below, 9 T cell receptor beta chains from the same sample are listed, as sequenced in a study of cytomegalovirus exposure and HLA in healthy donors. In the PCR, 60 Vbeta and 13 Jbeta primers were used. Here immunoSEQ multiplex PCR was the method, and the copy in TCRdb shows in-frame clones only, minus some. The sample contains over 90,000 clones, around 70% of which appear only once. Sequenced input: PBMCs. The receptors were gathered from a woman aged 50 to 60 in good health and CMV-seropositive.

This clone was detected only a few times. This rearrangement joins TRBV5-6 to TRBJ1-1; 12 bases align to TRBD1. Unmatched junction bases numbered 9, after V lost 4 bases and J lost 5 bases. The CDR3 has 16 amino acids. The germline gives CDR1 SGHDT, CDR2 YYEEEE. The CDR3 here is CASSPGTGGSGTEAFF. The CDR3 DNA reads TGTGCCAGCAGCCCGGGGACAGGGGGCTCGGGAACTGAAGCTTTCTTT.

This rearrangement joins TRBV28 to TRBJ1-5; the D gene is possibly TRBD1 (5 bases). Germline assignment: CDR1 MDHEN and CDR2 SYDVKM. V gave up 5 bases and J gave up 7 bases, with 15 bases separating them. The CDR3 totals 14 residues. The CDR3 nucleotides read TGTGCCAGCAGTCTCGGGGGGTATGGCCAGCCCCAGCATTTT. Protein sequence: CASSLGGYGQPQHF.

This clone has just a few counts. This CDR3 reads CASSLEGLDEQYF. Here the CDR3 DNA reads TGTGCCAGCAGCTTAGAGGGGCTCGACGAGCAGTACTTC. The chain combines TRBV11-3 with TRBJ2-7; D is possibly TRBD1 (5 bases). Germline lookup yields CDR1 SGHNT and CDR2 YENEEA. This CDR3 has 13 residues. Trimming shortened V by 0 bases and J by 5 bases, and 8 bases separated the two germline ends.

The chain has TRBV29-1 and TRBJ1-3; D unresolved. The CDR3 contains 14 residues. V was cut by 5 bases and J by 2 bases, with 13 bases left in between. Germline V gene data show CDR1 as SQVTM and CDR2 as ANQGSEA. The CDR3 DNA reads TGCAGCGTTTCAGAGGGAGCAGCTGGAAACACCATATATTTT. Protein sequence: CSVSEGAAGNTIYF.

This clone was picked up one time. The CDR3: CASSRDSQETQYF. DNA for the CDR3: TGTGCCAGTAGCCGGGACAGCCAAGAGACCCAGTACTTC. This sequence joins TRBV19 and TRBJ2-5; TRBD1 matches 7 bases. J lost 1 base, V lost 6 bases, and 2 bases had no gene match. Germline CDR1 LNHDA, CDR2 SQIVND (reference sequence). This CDR3 has 13 amino acids.

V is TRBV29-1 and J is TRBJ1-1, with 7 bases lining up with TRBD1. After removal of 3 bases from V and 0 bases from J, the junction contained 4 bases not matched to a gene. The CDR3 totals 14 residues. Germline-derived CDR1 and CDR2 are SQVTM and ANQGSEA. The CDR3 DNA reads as TGCAGCGTTGATTTTACAGGGGTGAACACTGAAGCTTTCTTT. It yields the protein CSVDFTGVNTEAFF.

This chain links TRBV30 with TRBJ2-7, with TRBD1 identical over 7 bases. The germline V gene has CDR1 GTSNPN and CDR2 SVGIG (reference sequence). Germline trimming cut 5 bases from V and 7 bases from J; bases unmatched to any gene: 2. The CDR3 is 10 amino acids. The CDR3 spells CAWGTVEQYF. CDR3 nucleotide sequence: TGTGCCTGGGGGACAGTTGAGCAGTACTTC.

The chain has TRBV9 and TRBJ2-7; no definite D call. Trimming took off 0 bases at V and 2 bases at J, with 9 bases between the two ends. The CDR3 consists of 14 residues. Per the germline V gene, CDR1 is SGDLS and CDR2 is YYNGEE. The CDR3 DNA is TGTGCCAGCAGCGTAGGTCAGAAAGCCTACGAGCAGTACTTC. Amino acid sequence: CASSVGQKAYEQYF. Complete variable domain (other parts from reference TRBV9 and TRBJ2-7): DSGVTQTPKHLITATGQRVTLRCSPRSGDLSVYWYQQSLDQGLQFLIQYYNGEERAKGNILERFSAQQFPDLHSELNLSSLELGDSALYFCASSVGQKAYEQYFGPGTRLTVT.

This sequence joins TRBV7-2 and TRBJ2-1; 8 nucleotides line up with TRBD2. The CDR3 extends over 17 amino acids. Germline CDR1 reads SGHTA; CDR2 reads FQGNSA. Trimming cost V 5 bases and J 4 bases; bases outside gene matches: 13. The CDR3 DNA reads TGTGCCAGCAGCATCCTCTCCTTCGCGGGAGGATACAATGAGCAGTTCTTC. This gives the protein CASSILSFAGGYNEQFF.